This T cell receptor beta chain was identified in a study of OX40 agonist ivuxolimab in advanced cancers. This CDR3 spans 15 amino acids. V dropped 5 bases and J dropped 1 base, with 14 bases sitting between them. Per the germline V gene, CDR1 is SEHNR and CDR2 is FQNEAQ (reference sequence). Assay used: immunoSEQ multiplex PCR; TCRdb lists only in-frame clones, some missing. This table has tens of thousands of clones, approximately 91% appearing once. The input for sequencing was CD4+ or CD8+ T cells sorted from blood, taken in a trial of the OX40 agonist ivuxolimab. This clonotype was obtained from an adult with an advanced solid tumor such as melanoma, head and neck, liver or kidney cancer. The chain carries TRBV7-9 and TRBJ1-1; D might be TRBD1 (6 bases). Here the CDR3 DNA reads TGTGCCAGCAGCCCACCGACAGGAGCGAACACTGAAGCTTTCTTT. Its translation is CASSPPTGANTEAFF. Variable domain in full (rest from reference TRBV7-9 and TRBJ1-1): DTGVSQNPRHKITKRGQNVTFRCDPISEHNRLYWYRQTLGQGPEFLTYFQNEAQLEKSRLLSDRFSAERPKGSFSTLEIQRTEQGDSAMYLCASSPPTGANTEAFFGQGTRLTVV.